The 10 T cell receptor beta chains in this list originate from one sample, sequenced in a study of regulatory T cells in long-lasting Graves disease. Arm-PCR of CDR3 regions and iRepertoire HTBI primers were the basis on which TCR beta libraries were built. TCRdb re-called the multiplex PCR reads with MiXCR, one entry per CDR3 protein. The sample has 600,000 to 650,000 distinct CDR3 sequences, approximately 15% seen once. As for time point: newly diagnosed GD, antithyroid drugs for less than 3 months. TCR sequences were obtained from RNA taken from PBMCs. These sequences were also reported in another study, on T cells in Graves' hyperthyroidism and ophthalmopathy.

The material sequenced was peripheral blood mononuclear cells (PBMCs), taken at new diagnosis, from a patient treated with antithyroid drugs. The receptors were sampled from a young woman with Graves disease.

This clonotype was picked up many times. The V and J genes are TRBV7-6 and TRBJ2-2; 8 bases map to TRBD2. Germline CDR1 reads SGHVS; CDR2 reads FNYEAQ. The CDR3 is 18 residues long. V lost 3 bases and J lost 1; bases outside the gene matches: 10. The CDR3 loop reads CASSFETSGALNTGELFF. The CDR3 DNA reads TGTGCCAGCAGCTTTGAAACTAGCGGTGCCTTGAACACCGGGGAGCTGTTTTTT.

V is TRBV4-1 and J is TRBJ1-4, with D tentatively TRBD1 (5 bases). With 1 base removed from V and 9 bases from J, the gap between germline ends came to 18 bases. CDR1 is MGHRA, CDR2 YSYEKL, per germline. The CDR3 loop spans 16 amino acids. The CDR3 loop is CASSQGRARAPQKLFF. The DNA for the CDR3 is TGCGCCAGCAGCCAAGGTAGGGCCAGGGCTCCACAAAAACTGTTTTTT.

The V gene is TRBV14, the J gene TRBJ1-6, with no clear D. The germline V and J ends were trimmed by 0 bases and 6 bases, with 9 bases remaining between them. From germline, CDR1 is SGHDN and CDR2 FVKESK. The CDR3 totals 15 residues. CDR3 amino acids: CASSQDGRGNSPLHF. The CDR3 region has the DNA TGTGCCAGCAGCCAAGATGGACGGGGTAATTCACCCCTCCACTTT.

The V and J genes are TRBV7-9 and TRBJ2-3; 7 bases are a match to TRBD1. CDR3 length: 18 amino acids. CDR1 and CDR2 from the germline V gene are SEHNR and FQNEAQ (reference sequence). Unmatched junction bases numbered 11, after V lost 0 bases and J lost 2 bases. This CDR3 reads CASSLALHRDRSTDTQYF. As DNA, the CDR3 is TGTGCCAGCAGCTTAGCCCTACACCGGGACAGATCCACAGATACGCAGTATTTT.

V and J are TRBV11-2 and TRBJ2-7; TRBD2 matches 7 bases. The CDR3 sequence is 15 residues long. Germline lookup yields CDR1 SGHAT and CDR2 FQNNGV. The ends lost 6 bases at V and 6 bases at J; junction bases unmatched: 14. Written as DNA, the CDR3 is TGTGCCAGCAGTCTTAGCGGGCAAACCCAGGGCGAGCAGTACTTC. As protein: CASSLSGQTQGEQYF.

This clonotype was recorded many times. The V call is TRBV28, the J call TRBJ1-1, with 9 bases lining up with TRBD1. Looked up from germline, CDR1 is MDHEN and CDR2 is SYDVKM. J gave up 3 bases and V 10 bases, and 6 bases lay outside the gene matches. The CDR3 contains 13 residues. CDR3 sequence: CAIRRDRDTEAFF. The DNA of the CDR3 is TGTGCCATCCGCCGGGACAGGGACACTGAAGCTTTCTTT.

This clonotype was counted many times. V is TRBV30 and J is TRBJ2-3; D gene uncertain. V dropped 0 bases and J dropped 3 bases, with 10 bases sitting between them. Germline-derived CDR1 and CDR2 are GTSNPN and SVGIG (reference sequence). The CDR3 totals 14 residues. The chain's CDR3 is CAWSVGSQTDTQYF. DNA of the CDR3: TGTGCCTGGAGTGTAGGGTCCCAAACAGATACGCAGTATTTT.

At least ten counts were recorded for this clonotype. The chain combines TRBV6-1 with TRBJ1-2, with D unclear. This CDR3 is 12 amino acids long. Trimming stripped 5 bases from V and 8 bases from J, with 12 bases between. Germline V gene sequence: CDR1 MNHNS, CDR2 SASEGT. DNA of the CDR3: TGTGCCAGCAGTACTGAGAGCTTCGGCTACACCTTC. Its protein product is CASSTESFGYTF.

This clonotype appeared many times. V is TRBV2 and J is TRBJ1-5; D is ambiguous. Per the germline V gene, CDR1 is SNHLY and CDR2 is FYNNEI. The CDR3 length is 13 residues. With 2 bases removed from V and 6 bases from J, the gap between germline ends came to 8 bases. This chain's CDR3 is CASSEHGSQPQHF. For the CDR3, the DNA is TGTGCCAGCAGTGAACATGGATCTCAGCCCCAGCATTTT.

This chain connects TRBV24-1 to TRBJ2-1; 10 positions match TRBD1. This CDR3 has 13 residues. In germline, CDR1 is KGHDR, CDR2 SFDVKD. Trimming cost V 7 bases and J 8 bases; bases outside gene matches: 4. CDR3 residues: CATSVTGGDEQFF. DNA of the CDR3: TGTGCCACCAGCGTGACAGGGGGCGATGAGCAGTTCTTC.